One and the same sample provided the 24 T cell receptor beta chains below, sequenced in a study of T cells after yellow fever vaccination. Each CDR3 protein is one row after TCRdb ran MiXCR on the 5' RACE reads. The table records fewer than 450,000 distinct CDR3 sequences, roughly 8.6% of them present only once. The sample consisted of PBMCs, taken about 49 days after the first yellow fever vaccination. These receptors were collected from a man in his late teens or twenties who received the YFV17D yellow fever vaccine.

A few counts support this clonotype. J is TRBJ2-7 and V is TRBV7-3; D is perhaps TRBD1 (7 bases). Trimming removed 2 bases at V and 5 bases at J, with 16 bases between. Germline V gives CDR1 SGHTA, CDR2 FQGTGA. This CDR3 is built from 15 residues. The CDR3 region is CASSLQGGSIDEQYF. The CDR3 coding sequence is TGTGCCAGCAGCTTACAGGGGGGAAGTATCGACGAGCAGTACTTC.

The table lists this clonotype with many counts. V usage is TRBV20-1 and J usage is TRBJ2-5; D is ambiguous. Trimming cost V 5 bases and J 5 bases, with 9 bases left between them. The V gene's germline CDR1 is DFQATT and CDR2 SNEGSKA (reference sequence). The CDR3 is 11 amino acids. CDR3 protein: CSAHKRETQYF. For the CDR3, the DNA is TGCAGTGCTCATAAACGGGAGACCCAGTACTTC.

The chain has TRBV7-2 and TRBJ2-7, with 7 bases that match TRBD2. CDR1 and CDR2 (germline): SGHTA, FQGNSA. The trim removed 2 bases at V and 3 bases at J, leaving 10 bases unmatched. The CDR3 runs 16 residues. The CDR3 coding sequence is TGTGCCAGCAGCTTAAATCCCGGGGGGTGGAGCTACGAGCAGTACTTC. Translated: CASSLNPGGWSYEQYF.

This clonotype has a handful of counts. V is TRBV4-1 and J is TRBJ2-7; 8 bases are a match to TRBD2. The CDR3 loop spans 15 amino acids. Trimming took 4 bases from V and 4 from J; bases not matched to a gene: 9. Germline lookup yields CDR1 MGHRA and CDR2 YSYEKL. DNA of the CDR3: TGCGCCAGCAGCCCAGAAGGGACTAGTGGGTACGAGCAGTACTTC. It codes for CASSPEGTSGYEQYF.

The chain is built from TRBV12-3 or TRBV12-4 and TRBJ2-3; D ambiguous. There are 13 residues in the CDR3. The V end was cut by 2 bases, the J end by 4 bases, with 7 bases between. In DNA form, the CDR3 reads TGTGCCAGCAGTTTACGTTTCCCAGATACGCAGTATTTT. This sequence encodes CASSLRFPDTQYF.

This clonotype was observed a few times. The chain employs TRBV6-1 and TRBJ2-1; D is undetermined. The CDR3 extends over 14 amino acids. The V end lost 6 bases, the J end lost 0 bases, and 9 bases lay between the germline ends. CDR1 and CDR2 from the germline V gene are MNHNS and SASEGT. For the CDR3, the DNA is TGTGCCAGCAGGCCGAGGAGCTCCTACAATGAGCAGTTCTTC. It encodes CASRPRSSYNEQFF.

This clonotype was seen a few times. V and J are TRBV12-3 or TRBV12-4 and TRBJ2-1, with a possible D match to TRBD2 (5 bases). The CDR3 sequence is 14 residues long. Trimming removed 9 bases at V and 1 base at J, with 13 bases between. Here the CDR3 reads CASNERGSYNEQFF. CDR3 DNA: TGTGCCAGTAACGAACGGGGATCCTACAATGAGCAGTTCTTC.

This clonotype was counted only a few times. The genes are TRBV7-9 and TRBJ2-3; D gene unclear. CDR1 SEHNR and CDR2 FQNEAQ come from the germline V gene (reference sequence). This CDR3 has 15 amino acids. V lost 5 bases and J lost 4, with 16 bases in between. The CDR3 protein is CASSREVVAPDTQYF. The CDR3 DNA reads as TGTGCCAGCAGCCGCGAGGTGGTGGCCCCAGATACGCAGTATTTT.

This clonotype was counted only a few times. This rearrangement joins TRBV6-5 to TRBJ2-2; 9 nucleotides line up with TRBD1. V lost 5 bases to trimming and J lost 5 bases; unmatched junction nucleotides: 6. The CDR3 runs to 15 residues. Germline values: CDR1 MNHEY, CDR2 SVGAGI. The chain's CDR3 is CASSHPTGGTGELFF. The CDR3, as DNA: TGTGCCAGCAGTCACCCGACAGGGGGTACCGGGGAGCTGTTTTTT.

This clonotype was seen a handful of times. This sequence joins TRBV7-2 and TRBJ1-2; D gene unclear. Germline V gives CDR1 SGHTA, CDR2 FQGNSA. The CDR3 runs to 13 residues. Trimming took off 3 bases at V and 0 bases at J, with 5 bases between the two ends. As DNA, the CDR3 is TGTGCCAGCAGCTTCCAGACTAACTATGGCTACACCTTC. Its translation is CASSFQTNYGYTF.

This chain links TRBV5-1 with TRBJ2-5; weak D call: TRBD1 (6 bases). This CDR3 has 14 residues. Germline-derived CDR1 and CDR2 are SGHRS and YFSETQ. Trimming left V 6 bases short and J 2 bases short, with 14 bases between. The CDR3 DNA reads TGCGCCAGCACCGGGACAAGGAGACAAGAGACCCAGTACTTC. Translation gives CASTGTRRQETQYF.

The chain employs TRBV12-3 or TRBV12-4 and TRBJ1-4; 7 bases line up with TRBD1. V was clipped by 7 bases and J by 8 bases; unmatched bases: 7. This CDR3 contains 13 residues. The CDR3 bases are TGTGCCAGCATGGAGGGGGCGAGGGAAAAACTGTTTTTT. It translates to CASMEGAREKLFF.

CDR3 protein: CASSLPRESGANVLTF. CDR3 sequence (DNA): TGCGCCAGCAGCCTTCCTAGGGAATCTGGGGCCAACGTCCTGACTTTC. J is TRBJ2-6 and V is TRBV5-1; D call uncertain. Looked up from germline, CDR1 is SGHRS and CDR2 is YFSETQ. Trimming cost V 4 bases and J 1 base, with 12 bases left between them. The CDR3 contains 16 residues.

The sample holds a few counts of this clonotype. V is TRBV4-2 and J is TRBJ1-2; D perhaps matches TRBD1 (5 bases). Trimming removed 4 bases at V and 4 bases at J, with 13 bases between. Germline loops: CDR1 LGHNA, CDR2 YNFKEQ. The length of the CDR3 is 14 residues. The CDR3 region is CASSPGLGAYGYTF. The CDR3 nucleotides read TGTGCCAGCAGCCCAGGGTTAGGTGCCTATGGCTACACCTTC.

In its sample, this clonotype was seen many times. V is TRBV6-1 and J is TRBJ1-4; TRBD1 matches 9 bases. Germline values: CDR1 MNHNS, CDR2 SASEGT. The CDR3 is 14 amino acids. The trim removed 11 bases at V and 6 bases at J, leaving 10 bases unmatched. Here the CDR3 reads CADRSQGAYEKLFF. In DNA form, the CDR3 reads TGTGCCGACCGATCACAGGGGGCCTATGAAAAACTGTTTTTT.

A few counts support this clonotype. The V gene is TRBV6-5, the J gene TRBJ2-2, with D possibly TRBD2 on 5 matching bases. CDR3 length: 15 residues. V was trimmed by 3 bases and J by 4 bases, leaving 12 bases between them. Germline V lookup: CDR1 MNHEY, CDR2 SVGAGI. CDR3 residues: CASSYGGSGTGELFF. As DNA, the CDR3 is TGTGCCAGCAGTTATGGTGGGAGCGGCACCGGGGAGCTGTTTTTT.

This chain uses TRBV4-1 with TRBJ2-5; no reliable D call. V lost 1 base and J lost 5, with 11 bases in between. Germline V gene lookup returns CDR1 MGHRA and CDR2 YSYEKL. CDR3 size: 14 residues. Here the CDR3 reads CASSQVSGPETQYF. CDR3 nucleotide sequence: TGCGCCAGCAGCCAAGTTTCCGGTCCCGAGACCCAGTACTTC.

The chain links TRBV19 to TRBJ1-1; D not certain. Germline assignment: CDR1 LNHDA and CDR2 SQIVND (reference sequence). This CDR3 spans 14 amino acids. V was cut by 6 bases and J by 4 bases, with 15 bases left in between. The CDR3 DNA follows: TGTGCCAGTAGGGTCGACCGGTTAGGCACTGAAGCTTTCTTT. Translation: CASRVDRLGTEAFF.

The chain uses TRBV29-1 and TRBJ2-1; 10 nucleotides align to TRBD1. From germline, CDR1 is SQVTM and CDR2 ANQGSEA. There are 13 residues in the CDR3. After removal of 1 base from V and 8 bases from J, the junction contained 2 bases not matched to a gene. The DNA for the CDR3 is TGCAGCGTTGAAGTGACAGGGGGCTATGAGCAGTTCTTC. Its translation: CSVEVTGGYEQFF.

This clonotype appeared a few times. V and J are TRBV12-3 or TRBV12-4 and TRBJ1-6, with 7 bases aligning to TRBD1. CDR3 length: 15 amino acids. Losses at the gene ends were 3 bases for V and 9 bases for J; bases not matched to a gene: 8. In nucleotides, the CDR3 is TGTGCCAGCAGTTTTGTGGGACAGAGTCGTTCACCCCTCCACTTT. This codes for CASSFVGQSRSPLHF.

This clonotype was picked up a small number of times. This chain links TRBV7-9 with TRBJ1-2; the D gene is possibly TRBD1 (6 bases). Germline V gene data show CDR1 as SEHNR and CDR2 as FQNEAQ (reference sequence). V gave up 1 base and J gave up 8 bases, with 11 bases separating them. The CDR3 has 13 amino acids. CDR3 in amino acids: CASSLETGPGYTF. The CDR3 DNA reads as TGTGCCAGCAGCTTAGAAACAGGGCCCGGCTACACCTTC.

This clonotype was detected ten times or more. The chain recombines TRBV29-1 with TRBJ2-1; the D call may be TRBD1 or TRBD2 (7 bases each). Trimming removed 6 bases at V and 8 bases at J, with 17 bases between. The CDR3 loop spans 13 amino acids. CDR1 and CDR2 (germline): SQVTM, ANQGSEA. CDR3 nucleotide sequence: TGCAGCGTCTGGGGGCAGGGGGGGGATGAGCAGTTCTTC. Its translation: CSVWGQGGDEQFF.

V usage is TRBV30 and J usage is TRBJ2-7, with TRBD1 matching 10 bases. Germline CDR1 GTSNPN, CDR2 SVGIG (reference sequence). This CDR3 is built from 14 residues. After removal of 3 bases from V and 2 bases from J, the junction contained 4 bases not matched to a gene. This CDR3 reads CAWSPGTGAYEQYF. In nucleotides, the CDR3 is TGTGCCTGGAGCCCCGGGACAGGGGCCTACGAGCAGTACTTC.

This clonotype was counted between two and nine times. The V and J genes are TRBV11-2 and TRBJ2-7; perhaps D is TRBD1 or TRBD2 (5 bases each). The CDR3 runs 11 residues. The germline gives CDR1 SGHAT, CDR2 FQNNGV. V gave up 5 bases and J gave up 9 bases, with 11 bases separating them. The CDR3 DNA reads as TGTGCCAGCAGCAAAACAGGACTGCAGTACTTC. Its protein product is CASSKTGLQYF.